This T cell receptor beta chain was captured in a study of shared clonotypes between healthy human individuals. Clones were read by immunoSEQ multiplex PCR, and TCRdb kept only the in-frame ones, dropping some. Of approximately 470,000 clones listed, 78% were seen once; the top ten hold approximately 12%. Comments on this clone: With only one base between it and a far larger clone, this is likely a read error. Since no conserved phenylalanine or tryptophan closes the CDR3, a read error is the likely cause.

With 2 bases removed from V and 7 bases from J, the gap between germline ends came to 11 bases. CDR3 size: 12 residues. Looked up from germline, CDR1 is GTSNPN and CDR2 is SVGIG (reference sequence). The rearrangement uses TRBV30 and TRBJ1-1, with D perhaps TRBD1 (6 bases). The TCR originated in a woman between 40 and 55 years old in good health. Some clones in this sample may be carry-over from other donors' samples. Material for sequencing was PBMCs. CDR3 nucleotides: TGTGCCTGGAGTAGACAGGCGAATGAAGCTTTCCTT. Translation: CAWSRQANEAFL.